One and the same sample provided the 9 T cell receptor beta chains below, sequenced in a study of blood T cell repertoires in COVID-19. The data were produced by immunoSEQ multiplex PCR, yet TCRdb's version contains in-frame clones alone and is incomplete. The sample lists under 95,000 clones, 85% seen once, with around a tenth in the top ten. The material sequenced was peripheral blood. Receptors originate from a man aged 45-65 years with COVID-19, enrolled during active disease.

The chain joins TRBV5-5 to TRBJ1-2; D unresolved. Deletions cut 2 bases from V and 2 bases from J, with 7 bases between. Germline CDR1 reads SGHKS; CDR2 reads YYEKEE (reference sequence). There are 13 residues in the CDR3. CDR3 DNA sequence: TGTGCCAGCAGCTTCGAGGGAAACTATGGCTACACCTTC. Translating gives CASSFEGNYGYTF.

The chain has TRBV9 and TRBJ2-1; the match to TRBD2 covers 7 bases. V trimming: 4 bases; J trimming: 3 bases; junction bases outside the gene matches: 7. The CDR3 length is 15 residues. Per germline, CDR1 SGDLS and CDR2 YYNGEE. CDR3 amino acids: CASSRPGGRYNEQFF. CDR3 DNA sequence: TGTGCCAGCAGCAGGCCGGGAGGCCGCTACAATGAGCAGTTCTTC.

A word on this clone: Its ends do not fully match the called genes, so a read error is possible. This rearrangement joins TRBV7-7 to TRBJ2-2, with D perhaps matching TRBD2 (6 bases). Germline values: CDR1 SSHAT, CDR2 FNYEAQ (reference sequence). This CDR3 has 15 amino acids. Written as DNA, the CDR3 is TGTGCTAGCAGCCCTCGGCAGGGAGGCACCGGGGAGCTGTTTTTT. Its protein is CASSPRQGGTGELFF.

The chain is built from TRBV19 and TRBJ1-6; D remains ambiguous. CDR3 length: 16 amino acids. Deletions cut 3 bases from V and 8 bases from J, with 17 bases between. In germline, CDR1 is LNHDA, CDR2 SQIVND (reference sequence). The CDR3 region is CASSIWRADRDSPLHF. The CDR3 region has the DNA TGTGCCAGTAGTATTTGGAGAGCCGATCGGGATTCACCCCTCCACTTT.

This clone was observed a few times. The CDR3 loop is CASSPREDQPQHF. Here the CDR3 DNA reads TGTGCCAGCAGCCCTCGGGAGGATCAGCCCCAGCATTTT. The chain employs TRBV16 and TRBJ1-5, with D uncertain. Germline assignment: CDR1 KGHSY and CDR2 FQNENV. There are 13 residues in the CDR3. V was clipped by 4 bases and J by 5 bases, with 9 bases between them.

The CDR3 nucleotides are TGTGCCAGCAGCGTAGGGGTTAGCGGGAGGACAGATACGCAGTATTTT. It yields the protein CASSVGVSGRTDTQYF. V and J are TRBV9 and TRBJ2-3; TRBD2 matches at 10 bases. The V gene end was trimmed by 0 bases and the J gene end by 3 bases; junction bases not matched to a gene: 4. Germline V lookup: CDR1 SGDLS, CDR2 YYNGEE. This CDR3 contains 16 residues.

The chain employs TRBV28 and TRBJ1-1; perhaps TRBD1 as D (5 bases). Germline assignment: CDR1 MDHEN and CDR2 SYDVKM. The germline V and J ends were trimmed by 5 bases and 1 base, with 20 bases remaining between them. This CDR3 spans 17 amino acids. The DNA of the CDR3 is TGTGCCAGCAGTAGCAGGGTCGGAGTCAAGCAGAACACTGAAGCTTTCTTT. Translating gives CASSSRVGVKQNTEAFF.

The CDR3 spells CASSPPSDEQFF. In DNA, the CDR3 is TGTGCCAGCTCACCACCATCGGATGAGCAGTTCTTC. The chain joins TRBV18 to TRBJ2-1; no clear D gene. V lost 0 bases and J 8 bases, leaving 5 bases between the germline ends. This CDR3 comprises 12 residues. Germline V gives CDR1 KGHSH, CDR2 LQKENI. The full variable domain, with the rest looked up from reference TRBV18 and TRBJ2-1, is NAGVMQNPRHLVRRRGQEARLRCSPMKGHSHVYWYRQLPEEGLKFMVYLQKENIIDESGMPKERFSAEFPKEGPSILRIQQVVRGDSAAYFCASSPPSDEQFFGPGTRLTVL.

V and J are TRBV6-4 and TRBJ2-1; 10 bases are a match to TRBD2. CDR1 and CDR2 from the germline V gene are MRHNA and SNTAGT. Trimming took 5 bases from V and 2 from J; bases not matched to a gene: 3. This CDR3 is 15 amino acids long. CDR3 sequence: CASSRTSGPYNEQFF. The CDR3 nucleotides read TGTGCCAGCAGTAGGACTAGCGGACCCTACAATGAGCAGTTCTTC.